The T cell receptor (beta chain) under discussion was sequenced for a study of response to subunit inactivated influenza vaccine. The CDR3 covers 15 residues. Germline V gene lookup returns CDR1 SGHRS and CDR2 YFSETQ. With V trimmed by 3 bases and J by 5 bases, 10 bases remained unmatched. This clonotype was seen only a few times. MiXCR, run by TCRdb on the RT-PCR reads, gives a single entry per CDR3 protein. The sample carries some 640,000 distinct CDR3 sequences, around 14% recorded once. V gene TRBV5-1 combines with J gene TRBJ1-1; 7 positions agree with TRBD1. The sequence derives from a man in his fifties or sixties who received an inactivated influenza vaccine. The material was PBMCs from blood, obtained less than 15 days before vaccination. DNA of the CDR3: TGCGCCAGCAGCTACGGGGACAGCTGGGGGACTGAAGCTTTCTTT. Translation: CASSYGDSWGTEAFF.